This TCR beta chain was found in a study of shared clonotypes between healthy human individuals. Libraries were prepared by immunoSEQ multiplex PCR; TCRdb keeps only in-frame clonotypes and omits some of them. Of over a million clones listed, roughly 80% are singletons. Regarding the study as a whole: Clonotypes not shared had lower generation probabilities than those common to all four donors.

The germline V gene has CDR1 MNHEY and CDR2 SMNVEV (reference sequence). J lost 13 bases, V lost 5 bases, and 7 bases had no gene match. This CDR3 region has 12 residues. About this clone itself: Its cognate antigen is unknown.

Sequencing input: memory CD4+ T cells sorted from blood. The subset: CD45RA-negative fraction. This clonotype originated in a man between 18 and 35 years old in good health. The V and J genes are TRBV27 and TRBJ2-7, with TRBD1 matching 11 bases. CDR3 nucleotides: TGTGCCAGCAGTCTGGACAGGGGGCCTATTTACTTC. Its protein is CASSLDRGPIYF.